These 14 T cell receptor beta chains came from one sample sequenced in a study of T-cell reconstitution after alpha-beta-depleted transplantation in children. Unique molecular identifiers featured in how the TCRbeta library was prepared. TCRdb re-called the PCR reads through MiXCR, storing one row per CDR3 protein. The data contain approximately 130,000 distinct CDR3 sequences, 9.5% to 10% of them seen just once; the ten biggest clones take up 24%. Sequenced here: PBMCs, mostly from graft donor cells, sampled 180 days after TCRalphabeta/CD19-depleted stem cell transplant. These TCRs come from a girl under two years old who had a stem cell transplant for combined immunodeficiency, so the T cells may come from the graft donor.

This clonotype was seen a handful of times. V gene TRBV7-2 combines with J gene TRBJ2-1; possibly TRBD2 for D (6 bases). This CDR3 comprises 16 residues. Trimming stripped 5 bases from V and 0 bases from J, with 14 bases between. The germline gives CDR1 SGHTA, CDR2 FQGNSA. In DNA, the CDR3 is TGTGCCAGCAGCATACGGGGGTCAAGCTCCTACAATGAGCAGTTCTTC. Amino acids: CASSIRGSSSYNEQFF.

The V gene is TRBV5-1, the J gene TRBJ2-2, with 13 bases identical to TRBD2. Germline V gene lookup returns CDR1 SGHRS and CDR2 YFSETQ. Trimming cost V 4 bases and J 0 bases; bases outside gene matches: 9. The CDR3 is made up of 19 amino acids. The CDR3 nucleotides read TGCGCCAGCAGCCCCATGGGACTAGCGGGGCCCTCGAACACCGGGGAGCTGTTTTTT. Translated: CASSPMGLAGPSNTGELFF. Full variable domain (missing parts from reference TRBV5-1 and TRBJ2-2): KAGVTQTPRYLIKTRGQQVTLSCSPISGHRSVSWYQQTPGQGLQFLFEYFSETQRNKGNFPGRFSGRQFSNSRSEMNVSTLELGDSALYLCASSPMGLAGPSNTGELFFGEGSRLTVL.

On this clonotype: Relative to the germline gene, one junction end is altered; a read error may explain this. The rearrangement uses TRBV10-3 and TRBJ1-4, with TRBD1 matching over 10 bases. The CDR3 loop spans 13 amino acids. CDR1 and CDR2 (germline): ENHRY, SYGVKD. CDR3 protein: CALRDRGGEKLFF. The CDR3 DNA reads TGTGCCCTCAGGGACAGGGGAGGTGAAAAACTGTTTTTT.

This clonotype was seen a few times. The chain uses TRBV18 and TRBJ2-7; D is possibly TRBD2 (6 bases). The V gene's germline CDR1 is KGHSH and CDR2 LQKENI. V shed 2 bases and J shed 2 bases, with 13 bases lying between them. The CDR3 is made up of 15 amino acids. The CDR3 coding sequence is TGTGCCAGCTCACCAACAAGGGAGGTTGCCTACGAGCAGTACTTC. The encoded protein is CASSPTREVAYEQYF.

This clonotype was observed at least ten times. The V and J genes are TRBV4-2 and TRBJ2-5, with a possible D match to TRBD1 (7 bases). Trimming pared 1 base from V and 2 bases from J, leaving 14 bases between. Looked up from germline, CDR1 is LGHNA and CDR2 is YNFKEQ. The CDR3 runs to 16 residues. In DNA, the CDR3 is TGTGCCAGCAGCCAAGGGAGGGGGCGAGAGCAAGAGACCCAGTACTTC. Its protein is CASSQGRGREQETQYF.

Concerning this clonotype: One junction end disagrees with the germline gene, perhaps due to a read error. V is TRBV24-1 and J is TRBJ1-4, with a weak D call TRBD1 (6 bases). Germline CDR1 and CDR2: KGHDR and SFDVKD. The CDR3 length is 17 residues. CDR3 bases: TGTGCCACCAGTGAACCTTACAGGGACGCAACTAATGAAAACCTGTTTTTT. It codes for CATSEPYRDATNENLFF.

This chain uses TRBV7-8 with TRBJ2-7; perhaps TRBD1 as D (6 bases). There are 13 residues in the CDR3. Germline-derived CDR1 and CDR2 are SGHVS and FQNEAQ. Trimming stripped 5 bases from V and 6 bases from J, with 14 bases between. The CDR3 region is CASSVDRYREQYF. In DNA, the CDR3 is TGTGCCAGCAGCGTCGACAGGTACCGCGAGCAGTACTTC. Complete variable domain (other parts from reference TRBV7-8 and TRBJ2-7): GAGVSQSPRYKVAKRGQDVALRCDPISGHVSLFWYQQALGQGPEFLTYFQNEAQLDKSGLPSDRFFAERPEGSVSTLKIQRTQQEDSAVYLCASSVDRYREQYFGPGTRLTVT.

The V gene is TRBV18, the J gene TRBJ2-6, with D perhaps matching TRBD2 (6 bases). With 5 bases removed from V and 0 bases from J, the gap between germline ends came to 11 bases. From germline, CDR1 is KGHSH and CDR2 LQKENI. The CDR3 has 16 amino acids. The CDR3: CASSSGLPSGANVLTF. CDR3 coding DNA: TGTGCCAGCTCATCGGGACTCCCCTCTGGGGCCAACGTCCTGACTTTC.

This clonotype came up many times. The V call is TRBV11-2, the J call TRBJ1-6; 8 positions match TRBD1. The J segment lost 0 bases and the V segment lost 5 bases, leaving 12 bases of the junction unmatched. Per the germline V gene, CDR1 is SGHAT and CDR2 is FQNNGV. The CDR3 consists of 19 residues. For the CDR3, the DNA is TGTGCCAGCAGCCCATTCGGACAGGGCTTTAGCTCCTATAATTCACCCCTCCACTTT. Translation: CASSPFGQGFSSYNSPLHF.

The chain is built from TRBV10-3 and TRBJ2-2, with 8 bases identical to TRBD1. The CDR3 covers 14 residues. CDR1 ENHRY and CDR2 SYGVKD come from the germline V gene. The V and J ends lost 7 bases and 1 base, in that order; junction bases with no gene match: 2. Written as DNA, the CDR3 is TGTGCCATCATGGGGACAGGGAACACCGGGGAGCTGTTTTTT. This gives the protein CAIMGTGNTGELFF.

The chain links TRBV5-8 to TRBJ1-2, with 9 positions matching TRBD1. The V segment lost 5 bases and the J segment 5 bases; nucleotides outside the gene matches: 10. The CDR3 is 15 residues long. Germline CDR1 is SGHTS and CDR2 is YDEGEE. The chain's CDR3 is CASSPGGQGIYGYTF. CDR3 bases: TGTGCCAGCAGTCCCGGTGGACAGGGGATATATGGCTACACCTTC. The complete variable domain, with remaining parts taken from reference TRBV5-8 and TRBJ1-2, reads EAGVTQSPTHLIKTRGQQATLRCSPISGHTSVYWYQQALGLGLQFLLWYDEGEERNRGNFPPRFSGRQFPNYSSELNVNALELEDSALYLCASSPGGQGIYGYTFGSGTRLTVV.

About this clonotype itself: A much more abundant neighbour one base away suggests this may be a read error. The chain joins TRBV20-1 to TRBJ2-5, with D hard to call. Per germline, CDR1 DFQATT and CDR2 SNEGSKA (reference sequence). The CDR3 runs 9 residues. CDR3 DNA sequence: TGCAGTGCACCAGAGGCCCAGTACTTC. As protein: CSAPEAQYF.

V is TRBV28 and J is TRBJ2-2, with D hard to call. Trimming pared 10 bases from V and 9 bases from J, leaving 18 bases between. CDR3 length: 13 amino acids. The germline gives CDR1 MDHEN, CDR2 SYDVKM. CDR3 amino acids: CAMSPGLPWELFF. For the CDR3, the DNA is TGTGCCATGAGCCCCGGGCTGCCCTGGGAGCTGTTTTTT.

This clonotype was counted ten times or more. In DNA form, the CDR3 reads TGTGCCAGCATAGGTGGAACTAAGGGCGAGCAGTACTTC. Translated, it gives CASIGGTKGEQYF. The chain is built from TRBV6-5 and TRBJ2-7; no clear D gene. This CDR3 contains 13 residues. Trimming shortened V by 7 bases and J by 6 bases, and 16 bases separated the two germline ends. The V gene's germline CDR1 is MNHEY and CDR2 SVGAGI.